This T cell receptor (beta chain) comes out of a study of cytomegalovirus exposure and HLA in healthy donors. Germline lookup yields CDR1 SGHAT and CDR2 FQDESV (reference sequence). V lost 1 base, J lost 6 bases, and 5 bases stayed unmatched. The CDR3 is 15 amino acids. Primers included in the PCR were 60 Vbeta and 13 Jbeta primers. Sequencing used immunoSEQ multiplex PCR; TCRdb keeps in-frame clones, though not all of them. The sample records 210,000 or so clones, about 80% being singletons. The source of this sequence is a woman in her thirties or forties in good health and CMV-seronegative. The chain couples TRBV11-1 to TRBJ1-1; 10 bases agree with TRBD1. What was sequenced was PBMCs. As DNA, the CDR3 is TGTGCCAGCAGCTTAGGGGACAGGGGTATCGCTGAAGCTTTCTTT. Its protein is CASSLGDRGIAEAFF.